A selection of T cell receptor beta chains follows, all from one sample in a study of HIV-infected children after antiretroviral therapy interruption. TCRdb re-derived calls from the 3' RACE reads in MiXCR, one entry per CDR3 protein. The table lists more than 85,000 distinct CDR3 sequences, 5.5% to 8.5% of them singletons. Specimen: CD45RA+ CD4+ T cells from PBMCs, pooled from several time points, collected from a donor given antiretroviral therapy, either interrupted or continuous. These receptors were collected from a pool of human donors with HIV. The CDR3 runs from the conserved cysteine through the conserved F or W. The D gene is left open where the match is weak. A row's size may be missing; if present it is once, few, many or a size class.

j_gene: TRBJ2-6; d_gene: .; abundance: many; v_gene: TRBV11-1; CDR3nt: TGTGCCAGCAGCTTACAAGGGGTCCTGGGGAACTACGTCCTGACTTTC; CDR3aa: CASSLQGVLGNYVLTF
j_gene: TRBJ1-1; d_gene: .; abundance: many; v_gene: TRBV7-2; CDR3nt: TGTGCCAGCAGCTTAGAAGGGGCAATAAACACTGAAGCTTTCTTT; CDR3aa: CASSLEGAINTEAFF
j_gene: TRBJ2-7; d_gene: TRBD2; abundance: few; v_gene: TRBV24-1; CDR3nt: TGTGCCACCAGCTCCGGGACTATTAGCGAGCAGTACTTC; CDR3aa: CATSSGTISEQYF
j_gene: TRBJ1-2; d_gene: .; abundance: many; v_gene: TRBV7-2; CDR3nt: TGTGCCAGCAGCCTGGGGTCGCCCAACTATGGCTACACCTTC; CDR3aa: CASSLGSPNYGYTF
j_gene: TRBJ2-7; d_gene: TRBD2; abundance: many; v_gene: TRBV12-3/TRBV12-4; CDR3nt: TGTGCCAGCAGCAGAAGCGGGGAGCTCTCCTACGAGCAGTACTTC; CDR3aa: CASSRSGELSYEQYF
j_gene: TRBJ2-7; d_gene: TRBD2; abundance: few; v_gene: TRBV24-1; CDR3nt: TGTGCCACCATGGGGGAGGGACCCGGCGAGCAGTACTTC; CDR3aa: CATMGEGPGEQYF
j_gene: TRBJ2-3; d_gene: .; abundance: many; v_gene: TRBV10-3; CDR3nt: TGTGCCATCACTGCTGGGGGCACAGATACGCAGTATTTT; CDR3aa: CAITAGGTDTQYF
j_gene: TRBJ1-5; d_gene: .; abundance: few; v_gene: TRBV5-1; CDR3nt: TGCGCCAGCAGCTTGGCGTTCGGTCAGCCCCAGCATTTT; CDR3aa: CASSLAFGQPQHF
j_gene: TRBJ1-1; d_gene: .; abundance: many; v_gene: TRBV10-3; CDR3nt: TGTGCCATCCGATTAGGTGGGAACACTGAAGCTTTCTTT; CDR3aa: CAIRLGGNTEAFF
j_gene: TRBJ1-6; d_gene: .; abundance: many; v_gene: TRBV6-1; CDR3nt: TGTGCCAGCACCGTGGGGGGTGTAGCTTCACCCCTCCACTTT; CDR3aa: CASTVGGVASPLHF
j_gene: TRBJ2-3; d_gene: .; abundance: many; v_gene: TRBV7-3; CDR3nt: TGTGCCAGCAGCTTAACTAGCGGTTCAGATACGCAGTATTTT; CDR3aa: CASSLTSGSDTQYF
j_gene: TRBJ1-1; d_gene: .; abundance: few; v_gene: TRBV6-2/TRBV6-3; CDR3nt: TGTGCCAGCAGCCCCGCATGGGGGGTTGTCACTGAAGCTTTCTTT; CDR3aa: CASSPAWGVVTEAFF
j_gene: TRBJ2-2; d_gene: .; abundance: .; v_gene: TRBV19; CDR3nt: TGTGCCAGTAGTATAGATGCGCACACCGGGGAGCTGTTTTTT; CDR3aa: CASSIDAHTGELFF
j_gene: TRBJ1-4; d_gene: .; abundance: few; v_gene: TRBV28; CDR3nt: TGTGCCAGCGCAGGGCGTTCTAATGAAAAACTGTTTTTT; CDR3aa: CASAGRSNEKLFF
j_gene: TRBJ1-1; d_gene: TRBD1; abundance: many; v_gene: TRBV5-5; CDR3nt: TGTGCCAGCAGCAGGGGGCCTGGACACCCTTGGGACACTGAAGCTTTCTTT; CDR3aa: CASSRGPGHPWDTEAFF
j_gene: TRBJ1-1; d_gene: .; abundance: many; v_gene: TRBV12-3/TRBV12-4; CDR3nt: TGTGCCAGCAGTCCTTGGACAGTCGAGAACACTGAAGCTTTCTTT; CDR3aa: CASSPWTVENTEAFF
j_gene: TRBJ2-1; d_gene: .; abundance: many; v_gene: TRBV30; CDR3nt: TGTGCCTGGAGTGTGACGGTTCATTACAATGAGCAGTTCTTC; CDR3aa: CAWSVTVHYNEQFF
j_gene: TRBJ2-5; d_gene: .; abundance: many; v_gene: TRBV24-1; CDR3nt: TGTGCCACCAGTGATTCGCGGAGGGTCCAGACCCAGTACTTC; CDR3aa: CATSDSRRVQTQYF
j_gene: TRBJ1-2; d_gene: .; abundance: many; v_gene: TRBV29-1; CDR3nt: TGCAGCGTCTCTAGACAGACCTATGGCTACACCTTC; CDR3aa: CSVSRQTYGYTF
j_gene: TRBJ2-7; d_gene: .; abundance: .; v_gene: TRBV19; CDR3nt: TGTGCCAGTAGTCAAACCAGCCACTACGAGCAGTACTTC; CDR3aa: CASSQTSHYEQYF
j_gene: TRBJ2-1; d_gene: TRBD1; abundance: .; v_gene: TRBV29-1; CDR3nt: TGCAGCGTTGAAGAAGGGACAGGGGCACGAGAGCAGTTCTTC; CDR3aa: CSVEEGTGAREQFF
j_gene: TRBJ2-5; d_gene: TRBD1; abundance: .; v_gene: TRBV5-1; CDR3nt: TGCGCCAGCTGTAGCGGGACAGGGGCAGAGACCCAGTACTTC; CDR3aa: CASCSGTGAETQYF
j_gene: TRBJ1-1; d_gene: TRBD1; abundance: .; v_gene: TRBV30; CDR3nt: TGTGCCTGGAGTCGTGACAGGGGGCTTGGAGCTTTCTTT; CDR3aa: CAWSRDRGLGAFF
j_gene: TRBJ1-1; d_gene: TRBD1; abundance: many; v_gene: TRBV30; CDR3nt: TGTGCCTGGGTGGACAGGGGGCTGTACACTGAAGCTTTCTTT; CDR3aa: CAWVDRGLYTEAFF
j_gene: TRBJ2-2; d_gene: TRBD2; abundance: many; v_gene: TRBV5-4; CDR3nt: TGTGCCAGCAGCTTGCAAGCGGGAGTGTACACCGGGGAGCTGTTTTTT; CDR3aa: CASSLQAGVYTGELFF
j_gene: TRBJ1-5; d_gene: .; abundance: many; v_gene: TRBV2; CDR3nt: TGTGCCAGCAGAGACAGCGGCAATCAGCCCCAGCATTTT; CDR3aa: CASRDSGNQPQHF
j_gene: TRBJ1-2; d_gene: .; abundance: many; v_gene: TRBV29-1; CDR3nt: TGCAGCGTTTTAACCCCGTTGAGGGGAGGGCATGGCTACACCTTC; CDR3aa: CSVLTPLRGGHGYTF
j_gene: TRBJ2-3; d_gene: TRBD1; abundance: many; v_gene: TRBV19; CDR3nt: TGTGCCAGTACCCCAATAGTGGGACAGGGGAATCTTGATACGCAGTATTTT; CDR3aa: CASTPIVGQGNLDTQYF
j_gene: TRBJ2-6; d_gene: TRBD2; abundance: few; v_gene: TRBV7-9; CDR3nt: TGTGCCAGCAGTGGACGCTCGCTATTTGGCGGGGGGCCTGGGGCCAACGTCCTGACTTTC; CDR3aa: CASSGRSLFGGGPGANVLTF
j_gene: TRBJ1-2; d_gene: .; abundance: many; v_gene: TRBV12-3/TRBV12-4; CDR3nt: TGTGCCAGCGGACCGGGGGCAGGGTTTTCTGGCTACACCTTC; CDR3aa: CASGPGAGFSGYTF
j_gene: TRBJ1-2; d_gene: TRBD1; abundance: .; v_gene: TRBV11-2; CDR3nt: TGTGCCAGCAGCCTCAGGGGGGGAAATAACTATGGCTACACCTTC; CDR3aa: CASSLRGGNNYGYTF
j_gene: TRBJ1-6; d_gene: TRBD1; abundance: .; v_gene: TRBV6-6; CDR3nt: TGTGCCAGCAGGCGCCTCCCGGGACAGCAAAATTCACCCCTCCACTTT; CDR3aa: CASRRLPGQQNSPLHF
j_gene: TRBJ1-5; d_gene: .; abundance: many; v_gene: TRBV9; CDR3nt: TGTGCCAGCAGCCCAAGGTGGGATCAGCCCCAGCATTTT; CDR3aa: CASSPRWDQPQHF
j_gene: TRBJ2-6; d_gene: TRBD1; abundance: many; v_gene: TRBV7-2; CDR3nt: TGTGCCAGCAGCTTAAGGACAGGAACCGCGGGCTCTGGGGCCAACGTCCTGACTTTC; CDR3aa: CASSLRTGTAGSGANVLTF
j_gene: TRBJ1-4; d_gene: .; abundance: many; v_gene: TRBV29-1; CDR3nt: TGCAGCGCTAACCGAAATCTGAATGAAAAACTGTTTTTT; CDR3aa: CSANRNLNEKLFF
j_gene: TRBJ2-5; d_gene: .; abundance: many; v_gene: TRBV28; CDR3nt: TGTGCCACCCTTAGAGAGACCCAGTACTTC; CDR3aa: CATLRETQYF
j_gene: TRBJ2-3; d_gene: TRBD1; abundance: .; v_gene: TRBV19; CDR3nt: TGTGCCAGTAGTGTCCGGACAGGAAGCACAGATACGCAGTATTTT; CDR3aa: CASSVRTGSTDTQYF
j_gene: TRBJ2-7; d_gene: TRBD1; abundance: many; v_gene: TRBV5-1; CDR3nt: TGCGCCAGCAGCTTGGCAGGGACAGCGACCTACGAGCAGTACTTC; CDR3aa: CASSLAGTATYEQYF
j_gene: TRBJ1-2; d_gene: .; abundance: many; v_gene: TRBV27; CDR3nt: TGTGCCAGCAGTTTATCGGTCAGAGATGGCTACACCTTC; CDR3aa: CASSLSVRDGYTF
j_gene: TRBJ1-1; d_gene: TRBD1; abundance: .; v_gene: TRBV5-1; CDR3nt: TGCGCCAGCAGCCCGGGGACAGGGGTTGAAGCTTTCTTT; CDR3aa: CASSPGTGVEAFF
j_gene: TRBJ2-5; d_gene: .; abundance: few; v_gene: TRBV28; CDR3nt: TGTGCCAGCAGCTACGCGGGCCCCCAAGAGACCCAGTACTTC; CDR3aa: CASSYAGPQETQYF
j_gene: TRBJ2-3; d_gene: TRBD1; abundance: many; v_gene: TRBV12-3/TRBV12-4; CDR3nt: TGTGCCAGCAGGCTCCTCCAGACAGGGGGCACAGATACGCAGTATTTT; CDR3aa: CASRLLQTGGTDTQYF
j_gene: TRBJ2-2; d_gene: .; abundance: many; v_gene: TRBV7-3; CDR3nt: TGTGCCAGCAGCTTAAGTACCGGGGAGCTGTTTTTT; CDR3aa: CASSLSTGELFF
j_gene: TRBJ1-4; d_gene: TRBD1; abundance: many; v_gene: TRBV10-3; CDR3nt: TGTGCCATCAGTGCCGGACAGGATGAAAAACTGTTTTTT; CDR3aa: CAISAGQDEKLFF
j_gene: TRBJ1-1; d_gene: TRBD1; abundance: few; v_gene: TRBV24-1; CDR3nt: TGTGCCACCAGGACTTCCCCTGACAGGGGCTCCGGGAGCACTGAAGCTTTCTTT; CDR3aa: CATRTSPDRGSGSTEAFF
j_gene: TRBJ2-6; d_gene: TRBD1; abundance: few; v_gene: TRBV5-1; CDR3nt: TGCGCCAGCAGCTTCGACAGGGTCGGGGCCAACGTCCTGACTTTC; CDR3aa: CASSFDRVGANVLTF
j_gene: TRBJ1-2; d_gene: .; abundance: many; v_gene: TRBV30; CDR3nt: TGTGCCTGGTCAGATAGGGACTATGGCTACACCTTC; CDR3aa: CAWSDRDYGYTF
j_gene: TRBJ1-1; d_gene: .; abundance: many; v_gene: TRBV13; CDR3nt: TGTGCCAGCAGCCCCTTAGCTGAAGCTTTCTTT; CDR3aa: CASSPLAEAFF
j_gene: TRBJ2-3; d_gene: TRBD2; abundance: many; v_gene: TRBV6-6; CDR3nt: TGTGCCAGCAGTTACGTTTCAGGACTAGCGCCAGATACGCAGTATTTT; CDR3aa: CASSYVSGLAPDTQYF
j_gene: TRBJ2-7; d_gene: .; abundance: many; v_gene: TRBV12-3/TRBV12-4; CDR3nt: TGTGCCAGCAGTCGGTCGAGGGACTCCTACGAGCAGTACTTC; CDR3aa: CASSRSRDSYEQYF
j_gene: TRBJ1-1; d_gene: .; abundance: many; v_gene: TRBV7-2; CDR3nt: TGTGCCAGCAGCCGAGGACGAAGTGACACTGAAGCTTTCTTT; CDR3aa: CASSRGRSDTEAFF
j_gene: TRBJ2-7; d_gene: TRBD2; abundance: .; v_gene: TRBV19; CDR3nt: TGTGCCAGTAGTAACGATCGGGGGGGACCCTACGAGCAGTACTTC; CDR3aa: CASSNDRGGPYEQYF
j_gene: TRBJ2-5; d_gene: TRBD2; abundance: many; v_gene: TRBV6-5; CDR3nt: TGTGCCACCACACCGGGACTACCTCCGGAGACCCAGTACTTC; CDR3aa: CATTPGLPPETQYF
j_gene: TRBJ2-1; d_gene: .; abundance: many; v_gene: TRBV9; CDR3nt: TGTGCCAGCAGCGTAGAAGTGGCTAGCAATGAGCAGTTCTTC; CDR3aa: CASSVEVASNEQFF
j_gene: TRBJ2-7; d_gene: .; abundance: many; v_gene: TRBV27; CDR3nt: TGTGCCAGCAGTTTTTCAGGGGGGTACGAGCAGTACTTC; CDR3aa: CASSFSGGYEQYF
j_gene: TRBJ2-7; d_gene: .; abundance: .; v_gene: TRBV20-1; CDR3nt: TGCAGTGCTAGAGATATCCCGAGGGGCGAGCAGTACTTC; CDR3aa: CSARDIPRGEQYF
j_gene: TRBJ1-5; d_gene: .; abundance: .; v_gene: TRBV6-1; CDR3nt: TGTGCCAGCAGTTTAGGACAGAACAATCAGCCCCAGCATTTT; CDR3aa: CASSLGQNNQPQHF
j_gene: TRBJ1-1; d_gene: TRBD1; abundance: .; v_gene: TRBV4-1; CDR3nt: TGCGCCAGCAGCCAGACAGGGTATCGGACGGGCACTGAAGCTTTCTTT; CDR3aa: CASSQTGYRTGTEAFF
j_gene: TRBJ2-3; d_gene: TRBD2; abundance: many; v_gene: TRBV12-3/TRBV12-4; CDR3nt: TGTGCCAGCAGCAAAACGACTCGCCTAGGGACTAGCAGTCCTGATACGCAGTATTTT; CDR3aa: CASSKTTRLGTSSPDTQYF
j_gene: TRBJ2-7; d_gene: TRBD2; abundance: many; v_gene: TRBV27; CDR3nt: TGTGCCAGCAGTTTATGGACTAGCAGCAACGAGCAGTACTTC; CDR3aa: CASSLWTSSNEQYF